Given below is one T cell receptor (beta chain) in context. The method was immunoSEQ multiplex PCR; TCRdb's version includes in-frame clones alone and lacks a portion of them. Of over 10,000 clones in the sample, approximately 84% were seen once. The V gene's germline CDR1 is LNHDA and CDR2 SQIVND (reference sequence). The CDR3 sequence is 15 residues long. V was clipped by 8 bases and J by 1 base; unmatched bases: 8. Time point defined: pre-treatment baseline. Sampling occurred pretreatment (T0) and at week 3 (W3), after cycle one of checkpoint blockade. The record originates from a study of blood T cell dynamics during melanoma immunotherapy.

The chain couples TRBV19 to TRBJ2-3, with 8 nucleotides matching TRBD2. The TCR sequence derives from a human donor with melanoma. The sequencing used blood, collected from a patient treated with checkpoint blockade. Here the CDR3 DNA reads TGTGCCAGTTTAGACGGGGGGGCGGGCACAGATACGCAGTATTTT. As protein: CASLDGGAGTDTQYF.